This is a list of T cell receptor beta chains from one sample in a study of CD8+ T cells in alopecia areata. Clones were sequenced by immunoSEQ multiplex PCR, and TCRdb holds only the in-frame ones, with some missing. This table has around 180,000 clones, roughly 60% appearing once. Specimen: CD4+ T cells sorted from blood, collected at week 49, from a patient treated with tofacitinib. These receptors were obtained from a human donor with alopecia areata. Both conserved end residues are trimmed from each CDR3. A D gene is named only where the DNA matches it firmly.

CDR3aa,j_gene,v_gene,d_gene
ASSDPQRGSYEQY,TRBJ2-7,TRBV25-1,.
ASSRGTFGTEAF,TRBJ1-1,TRBV5-1,.
ASSSVPIHSWTGELF,TRBJ2-2,TRBV7-3,.
ASSLTSGANVLT,TRBJ2-6,TRBV7-3,.
ASSLATGMNTEAF,TRBJ1-1,TRBV7-2,TRBD1
SVEELGRLGGANVLT,TRBJ2-6,TRBV29-1,TRBD2
ATSREAREEAF,TRBJ1-1,TRBV15,.
ASGTGMSMTPQH,TRBJ1-5,TRBV27,.
ASSELDEQY,TRBJ2-7,TRBV10-2,.
ASSETALIYEQY,TRBJ2-7,TRBV25-1,.
ASSGPPFESYT,TRBJ1-2,TRBV9,.
ASGTYEQY,TRBJ2-7,TRBV27,.
ASSGADTQY,TRBJ2-3,TRBV7-9,.
ASSFIGAGGEQF,TRBJ2-1,TRBV7-8,.
ASSEGGPRGEGSKNIQY,TRBJ2-4,TRBV6-1,.
ASSERGAHSSYNEQF,TRBJ2-1,TRBV19,TRBD2
SVDIQRGTDTQY,TRBJ2-3,TRBV29-1,.
ASSRTGTGAETQY,TRBJ2-5,TRBV18,TRBD1
SVESIDRPEAF,TRBJ1-1,TRBV29-1,.
ASSQTDRKNTGELF,TRBJ2-2,TRBV4-1,.
ASSPEPGQTRRANYGYT,TRBJ1-2,TRBV11-1,.
ASRNQDGNSYEQY,TRBJ2-7,TRBV27,.
ASTIGRGIEKLF,TRBJ1-4,TRBV2,.
ASSVYRDRGTGANVLT,TRBJ2-6,TRBV9,TRBD1
ASSLSTGPLH,TRBJ1-6,TRBV7-9,.
ASSPLSGTDTQY,TRBJ2-3,TRBV18,.
ASSGTSTWGTQY,TRBJ2-5,TRBV28,.
ASSLWASGGTDTQY,TRBJ2-3,TRBV7-9,TRBD2
SVGGAGYGYT,TRBJ1-2,TRBV29-1,.
ASSSLGAGSGANVLT,TRBJ2-6,TRBV27,.
ASSQWLLNTEAF,TRBJ1-1,TRBV4-3,.
ASSDPGSWQF,TRBJ2-1,TRBV2,.
ASSLDERGPLDTQY,TRBJ2-3,TRBV7-2,TRBD2
ASSPDSFNQPQH,TRBJ1-5,TRBV18,.
ASTPSSPEQF,TRBJ2-1,TRBV2,.
ASSHTDLSGTEAF,TRBJ1-1,TRBV4-3,.
ASKVYNEQF,TRBJ2-1,TRBV19,.
ASSGNRGSTEAF,TRBJ1-1,TRBV7-9,TRBD1
SVVGQGNIQY,TRBJ2-4,TRBV29-1,TRBD1
SVDSQYTDTQY,TRBJ2-3,TRBV29-1,.
ASSQTAETNYGYT,TRBJ1-2,TRBV5-5,.
ASSYPQPQH,TRBJ1-5,TRBV6-5,.
SVGERAF,TRBJ1-1,TRBV29-1,.
SVARVSRVSSYNEQF,TRBJ2-1,TRBV29-1,.
ASSYGTGTSPLH,TRBJ1-6,TRBV6-5,TRBD1
ASTYGGPTNYGYT,TRBJ1-2,TRBV5-1,.
SVAGLSSESTDTQY,TRBJ2-3,TRBV29-1,.
AISESSSVGDTQY,TRBJ2-3,TRBV10-3,.